This T cell receptor beta chain came from a study of cytotoxic CD8 clonotypes in ibrutinib-treated CLL. With V trimmed by 1 base and J by 14 bases, 10 bases remained unmatched. This CDR3 is 15 amino acids long. The germline CDR1 and CDR2 sequences are SGHTA and FQGNSA. Researchers set a sequencing depth target of 1 in 200,000 to 1 in 1 million T cells. The repertoire was sequenced with immunoSEQ multiplex PCR; TCRdb's copy has only in-frame clones and lacks some. This repertoire shows some 130,000 clones, roughly 85% found once; its top ten account for 2% to 2.5%. The V gene is TRBV7-2, the J gene TRBJ1-4; 10 nucleotides align to TRBD1. Sequences were derived from PBMCs, sampled after 24 months of ibrutinib treatment. The receptor comes from a human donor with chronic lymphocytic leukemia. CDR3 nucleotides: TGTGCCAGCAGCTTAGGAGGGACAGGGGCCACAGGGCTGTTTTTT. Protein sequence: CASSLGGTGATGLFF.